Below are 9 T cell receptor beta chains sequenced from a single sample in a study of T cell repertoires in cytomegalovirus infection (dated by TCRdb to about 2019). The run used an Illumina HiSeq 1500. TCRdb's own reprocessing of the public reads used fastp at Q25 and MiXCR and kept productive beta chains. Every entry covers one CDR3 protein and lists the most common genes and DNA from its rows. This sample has roughly 500,000 distinct CDR3 sequences in its table, and about 11% of those were observed once. The ten largest clones represent roughly 10% of the sample. Sequenced: PBMCs. These receptors were taken from a human donor in good health (CMV status not recorded). Some clones in this sample may be carry-over from other donors' samples.

This clonotype showed up many times. The genes are TRBV7-2 and TRBJ2-7; a weak D match, TRBD1 (6 bases). The V gene's germline CDR1 is SGHTA and CDR2 FQGNSA. This CDR3 is 14 amino acids long. Trimming took 4 bases from V and 2 from J, leaving 12 bases between them. This chain's CDR3 is CASSSGTSTYEQYF. CDR3 nucleotides: TGTGCCAGCAGCTCCGGGACATCCACCTACGAGCAGTACTTC.

Many counts were recorded for this clonotype. The CDR3, as DNA: TGTGCCAGCAGCTTAGACCGCAGGGGCTATGGCTACACCTTC. As protein: CASSLDRRGYGYTF. The chain joins TRBV11-3 to TRBJ1-2, with D tentatively TRBD1 (6 bases). In germline, CDR1 is SGHNT, CDR2 YENEEA. The CDR3 is made up of 14 amino acids. Trimming took off 0 bases at V and 4 bases at J, with 9 bases between the two ends.

This clonotype was seen at least ten times. The CDR3 loop reads CASSLVVNEQFF. Here the CDR3 DNA reads TGTGCCAGCAGTTTAGTTGTAAATGAGCAGTTCTTC. The chain links TRBV12-3 or TRBV12-4 to TRBJ2-1; unclear D gene. The CDR3 is 12 amino acids. The V and J ends lost 1 base and 7 bases respectively, with 5 bases between them.

Ten or more counts support this clonotype. The genes are TRBV7-2 and TRBJ2-5; D remains ambiguous. CDR3 size: 15 residues. V gave up 1 base and J gave up 1 base, with 10 bases separating them. Germline CDR1 and CDR2: SGHTA and FQGNSA. CDR3 DNA: TGTGCCAGCAGCTTAGTATCTGGCCTCCAAGAGACCCAGTACTTC. Amino acids: CASSLVSGLQETQYF. The complete variable domain, with remaining parts taken from reference TRBV7-2 and TRBJ2-5, reads GAGVSQSPSNKVTEKGKDVELRCDPISGHTALYWYRQSLGQGLEFLIYFQGNSAPDKSGLPSDRFSAERTGGSVSTLTIQRTQQEDSAVYLCASSLVSGLQETQYFGPGTRLLVL.

Many counts were recorded for this clonotype. The chain joins TRBV10-2 to TRBJ2-7; D is perhaps TRBD2 (6 bases). CDR1 and CDR2 from the germline V gene are WSHSY and SAAADI. Trimming cost V 9 bases and J 6 bases, with 12 bases left between them. The CDR3 covers 11 residues. CDR3 DNA sequence: TGCGCCAGTGGGACTTTCAGCGAGCAGTACTTC. It specifies CASGTFSEQYF.

This rearrangement joins TRBV19 to TRBJ1-2; TRBD1 is a possible D gene (5 bases). This CDR3 has 15 residues. V was clipped by 5 bases and J by 2 bases, with 15 bases between them. Germline V gene lookup returns CDR1 LNHDA and CDR2 SQIVND (reference sequence). The CDR3 DNA reads TGTGCCAGTAGTGTACCCGGGACTGCCAACTATGGCTACACCTTC. This sequence encodes CASSVPGTANYGYTF.

The genes are TRBV11-3 and TRBJ2-5; TRBD2 agrees at 12 bases. There are 16 residues in the CDR3. In germline, CDR1 is SGHNT, CDR2 YENEEA. Unmatched junction bases numbered 5, after V lost 5 bases and J lost 1 base. The CDR3 sequence is CASSPRTSGAQETQYF. Written as DNA, the CDR3 is TGTGCCAGCAGCCCCCGGACTAGCGGGGCCCAAGAGACCCAGTACTTC.

This clonotype was recorded many times. V gene TRBV6-6 combines with J gene TRBJ1-5, with D uncertain. The V and J ends lost 2 bases and 10 bases respectively, with 9 bases between them. Looked up from germline, CDR1 is MNHNY and CDR2 is SVGAGI (reference sequence). This CDR3 has 12 amino acids. The CDR3 DNA sequence: TGTGCCAGCAGTTACCTCGCACGCCCCCAGCATTTT. Translating gives CASSYLARPQHF.

This clonotype appeared many times. This chain uses TRBV7-6 with TRBJ2-7; 14 nucleotides match TRBD2. This CDR3 comprises 17 residues. With V trimmed by 4 bases and J by 3 bases, 8 bases remained unmatched. Germline V lookup: CDR1 SGHVS, CDR2 FNYEAQ. The CDR3 nucleotides are TGTGCCAGCAGCTCGGGACTAGCGGGAGACCCCGGCTACGAGCAGTACTTC. It yields the protein CASSSGLAGDPGYEQYF.